This TCR beta chain was captured by sequencing in a study of T cell responses to AZD1222 COVID-19 vaccine. The method was immunoSEQ multiplex PCR; TCRdb's version includes in-frame clones alone and lacks a portion of them. The top ten clones hold roughly 1% of a sample with roughly 200,000 clones, 80% to 95% of them seen once. V was cut by 0 bases and J by 6 bases, with 7 bases left in between. The CDR3 has 14 residues. Germline V gene data show CDR1 as SGHRS and CDR2 as YFSETQ. The sequencing here drew on peripheral blood, taken 28 days after the second dose of the MenACWY control vaccine. This rearrangement joins TRBV5-1 to TRBJ1-6; D is unclear. This clonotype originated in an adult who received the MenACWY meningococcal vaccine as a control. Here the CDR3 reads CASSLEPPNSPLHF. In DNA, the CDR3 is TGCGCCAGCAGCTTGGAGCCCCCTAATTCACCCCTCCACTTT.